This entry features one T cell receptor beta chain sequence. Its antigen is undetermined. The data derive from a study of cytomegalovirus exposure and HLA in healthy donors. This CDR3 region has 14 residues. Germline lookup yields CDR1 SEHNR and CDR2 FQNEAQ (reference sequence). Deletions cut 1 base from V and 0 bases from J, with 5 bases between. Primers for the PCR totalled 60 Vbeta and 13 Jbeta. The data were produced by immunoSEQ multiplex PCR, yet TCRdb's version contains in-frame clones alone and is incomplete. The data show roughly 130,000 clones, 75% to 90% seen once. Broader study findings: In a later analysis, TCR association rates varied by HLA locus: DRB1 most, HLA-C fewest.

Sequences were obtained from PBMCs. The J gene is TRBJ2-3, the V gene TRBV7-9; a possible D gene is TRBD2 (5 bases). The source is a male donor in good health and CMV-seronegative. CDR3: CASSLGTSTDTQYF. CDR3 bases: TGTGCCAGCAGCTTAGGGACTAGCACAGATACGCAGTATTTT.